This TCR beta chain was recovered during a study of blood T cell repertoires in COVID-19. Enrolment of Seattle patients took place during active infection, and they were followed longitudinally. Original data processing: Reference gene primer amplification gave nucleated cell count estimates. Sequencing was performed with immunoSEQ multiplex PCR; in TCRdb, only in-frame clones are kept and a portion is missing. The D gene and trimming were derived from the DNA, and the V and J assignments and clone size from that table. The sample has roughly 200,000 clones; about 93% are singletons. The CDR3 contains 15 residues. The germline CDR1 and CDR2 sequences are MDHEN and SYDVKM. V shed 2 bases and J 2 bases; nucleotides not matched to a gene: 2.

The sequence derives from a man aged 30 to 39 with COVID-19, enrolled during active disease. What was sequenced was peripheral blood. The chain carries TRBV28 and TRBJ2-2; 7 positions agree with TRBD1. Written as DNA, the CDR3 is TGTGCCAGCAGTTTACAGGGGGTTAACACCGGGGAGCTGTTTTTT. Translation gives CASSLQGVNTGELFF.